This T cell receptor (beta chain) was observed in a study of shared clonotypes between healthy human individuals. The deep-level immunoSEQ assay was used. Generated by immunoSEQ multiplex PCR, the TCRdb table keeps only in-frame clones and is missing some. Among about 820,000 clones listed, 85% to 95% were seen once. Worth noting for this clone: Its antigen is as yet unknown.

The CDR3 has 16 amino acids. Trimming shortened V by 4 bases and J by 1 base, and 15 bases separated the two germline ends. CDR1 and CDR2 (germline): MDHEN, SYDVKM. It was CD45RO-negative cells, positively selected for CCR7, that made up naive CD8 cells, with terminally differentiated effector memory CD45RA+ cells excluded. The study's findings and limits: Shared clonotypes across all four donors exceeded non-shared ones in generation probability.

The specimen was naive CD8+ T cells sorted from blood. This chain joins TRBV28 and TRBJ2-3; D unresolved. The sequence was collected from a man between 25 and 39 years old in good health. The chain's CDR3 is CASSSWTLGGTDTQYF. The CDR3 nucleotides are TGTGCCAGCAGTTCCTGGACCTTAGGAGGCACAGATACGCAGTATTTT.